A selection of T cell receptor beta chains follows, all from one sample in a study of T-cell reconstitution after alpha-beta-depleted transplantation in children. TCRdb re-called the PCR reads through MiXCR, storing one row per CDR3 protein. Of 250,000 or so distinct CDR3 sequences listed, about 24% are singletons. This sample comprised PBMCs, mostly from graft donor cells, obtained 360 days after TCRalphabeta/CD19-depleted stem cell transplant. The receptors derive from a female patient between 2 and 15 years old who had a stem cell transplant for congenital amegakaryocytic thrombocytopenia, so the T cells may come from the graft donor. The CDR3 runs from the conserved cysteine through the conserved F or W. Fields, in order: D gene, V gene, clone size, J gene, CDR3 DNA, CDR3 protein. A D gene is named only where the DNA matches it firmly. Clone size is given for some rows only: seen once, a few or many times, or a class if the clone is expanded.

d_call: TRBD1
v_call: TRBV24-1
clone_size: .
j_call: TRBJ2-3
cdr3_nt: TGTGCCACCAGCCAACCAGGACAGGGGAACACAGATACGCAGTATTTT
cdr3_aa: CATSQPGQGNTDTQYF

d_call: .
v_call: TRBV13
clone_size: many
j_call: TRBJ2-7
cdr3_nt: TGTGCCAGCAGCTTAAGACAGAGCTACGAGCAGTACTTC
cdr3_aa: CASSLRQSYEQYF

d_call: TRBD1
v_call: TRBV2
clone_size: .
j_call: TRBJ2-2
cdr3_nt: TGTGCCAGCAGTGTTGGAGGGACAGGAGTTCTTATGACCGGGGAGCTGTTTTTT
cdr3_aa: CASSVGGTGVLMTGELFF

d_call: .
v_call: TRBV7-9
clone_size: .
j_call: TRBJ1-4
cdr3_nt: TGTGCCAGCAGCCCTGAGGAAAAACTGTTTTTT
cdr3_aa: CASSPEEKLFF

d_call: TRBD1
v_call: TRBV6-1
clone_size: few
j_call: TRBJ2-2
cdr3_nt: TGTGCCAGCAGTCAAGGACAGGGGGCGTTGGTCGGGGAGCTGTTTTTT
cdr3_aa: CASSQGQGALVGELFF

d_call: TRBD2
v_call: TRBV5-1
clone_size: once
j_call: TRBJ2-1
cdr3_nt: TGCGCCAGCAGCTTCGGGACTAGTGGCAATGAGCAGTTCTTC
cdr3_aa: CASSFGTSGNEQFF

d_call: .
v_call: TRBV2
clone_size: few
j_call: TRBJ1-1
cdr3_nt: TGTGCCAGCAGTGATGGCCCGAACACTGAAGCTTTCTTT
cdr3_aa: CASSDGPNTEAFF

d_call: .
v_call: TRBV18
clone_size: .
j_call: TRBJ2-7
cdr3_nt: TGTGCCAGCTCACCATGGCCTGTGTACGAGCAGTACTTC
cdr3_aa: CASSPWPVYEQYF

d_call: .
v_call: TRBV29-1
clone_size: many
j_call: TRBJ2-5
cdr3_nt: TGCAGCGTTGACTTTGTGACCCAGTACTTC
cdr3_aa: CSVDFVTQYF

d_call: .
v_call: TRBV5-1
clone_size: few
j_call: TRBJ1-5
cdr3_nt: TGCGCCAGCAGCCCGAAAGTCGGCCAGCCCCAGCATTTT
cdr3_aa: CASSPKVGQPQHF

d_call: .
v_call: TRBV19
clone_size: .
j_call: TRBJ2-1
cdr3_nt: TGTGCCAGTAGTTCGGACGGCTACCAACACAATGAGCAGTTCTTC
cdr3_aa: CASSSDGYQHNEQFF

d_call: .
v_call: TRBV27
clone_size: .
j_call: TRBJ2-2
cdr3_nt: TGTGCCAGCAGTGTAAGGGGTGGGCTGGGTCACACCGGGGAGCTGTTTTTT
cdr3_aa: CASSVRGGLGHTGELFF

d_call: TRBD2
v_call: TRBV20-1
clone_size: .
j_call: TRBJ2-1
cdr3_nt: TGCAGTGCTAGAGGTCTCATAGCGGGGTCGTCAAACAATGAGCAGTTCTTC
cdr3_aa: CSARGLIAGSSNNEQFF

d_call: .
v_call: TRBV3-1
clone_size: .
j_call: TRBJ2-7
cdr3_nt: TGTGCCAGCAGCCAAGCGGGAGTCCACGAGCAGTACTTC
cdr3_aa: CASSQAGVHEQYF

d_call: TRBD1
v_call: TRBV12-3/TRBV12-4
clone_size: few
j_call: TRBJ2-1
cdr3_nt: TGTGCCAGCAGTTTCCGACAGGGGGGTACCTACAATGAGCAGTTCTTC
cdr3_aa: CASSFRQGGTYNEQFF

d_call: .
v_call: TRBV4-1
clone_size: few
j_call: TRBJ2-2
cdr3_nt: TGCGCCAGCAGCCGCCACCGGACCCAGGCCGGGGAGCTGTTTTTT
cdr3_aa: CASSRHRTQAGELFF